The entry below gives a single T cell receptor beta chain sequence along with its context. The data belong to a study of blood T cell repertoires in COVID-19. This table comes from immunoSEQ multiplex PCR, and its TCRdb copy is limited to in-frame clones, with some not included. Of about 340,000 clones listed, less than 90% were seen once; the top ten hold around 7.5%. The CDR3 has 19 residues. Germline V gives CDR1 GTSNPN, CDR2 SVGIG (reference sequence). V gave up 0 bases and J gave up 7 bases; unmatched junction bases: 13. What was sequenced was peripheral blood. The V and J genes are TRBV30 and TRBJ2-1, with 15 bases aligning to TRBD2. This TCR was sampled from a woman between 55 and 75 years old with COVID-19, enrolled during active disease. The CDR3 loop reads CAWSVGRTSGGAHPNEQFF. In DNA, the CDR3 is TGTGCCTGGAGTGTAGGAAGGACTAGCGGGGGGGCTCACCCGAATGAGCAGTTCTTC.